These 8 T cell receptor beta chains came from one sample sequenced in a study of T-cell reconstitution after alpha-beta-depleted transplantation in children. Unique molecular identifiers were incorporated during preparation of the TCRbeta library. Via MiXCR, TCRdb re-called the PCR reads, giving one row per CDR3 protein. Here the sample spans about 510,000 distinct CDR3 sequences, approximately 10% being singletons. The sequencing used PBMCs, mostly from graft donor cells, collected 180 days after TCRalphabeta/CD19-depleted stem cell transplant. The receptors originated from a female patient aged 2-15 years who had a stem cell transplant for aplastic anemia, so the T cells may come from the graft donor.

This chain joins TRBV25-1 and TRBJ2-7, with D uncertain. The CDR3 has 11 amino acids. V was clipped by 8 bases and J by 3 bases, with 8 bases between them. Germline CDR1 MGHDK, CDR2 SYGVNS. CDR3 coding DNA: TGTGCCAGCGGTGTCGGCTACGAGCAGTACTTC. Amino acid sequence: CASGVGYEQYF.

The chain uses TRBV7-2 and TRBJ2-7, with 7 bases that match TRBD1. From germline, CDR1 is SGHTA and CDR2 FQGNSA. This CDR3 contains 14 residues. V lost 1 base and J lost 6; bases outside the gene matches: 6. The CDR3: CASSLGGNRGEQYF. In DNA form, the CDR3 reads TGTGCCAGCAGCTTAGGGGGGAACAGGGGCGAGCAGTACTTC. The variable domain in full, with the rest retrieved from reference TRBV7-2 and TRBJ2-7, is GAGVSQSPSNKVTEKGKDVELRCDPISGHTALYWYRQSLGQGLEFLIYFQGNSAPDKSGLPSDRFSAERTGGSVSTLTIQRTQQEDSAVYLCASSLGGNRGEQYFGPGTRLTVT.

The gene calls are TRBV28 and TRBJ2-7; perhaps TRBD1 as D (6 bases). There are 14 residues in the CDR3. The V end lost 4 bases, the J end lost 4 bases, and 14 bases lay between the germline ends. Germline V gene data show CDR1 as MDHEN and CDR2 as SYDVKM. The CDR3 reads CASSWGPLVYEQYF. The CDR3 DNA reads TGTGCCAGCAGTTGGGGGCCTTTAGTATACGAGCAGTACTTC.

This clonotype was picked up a small number of times. This chain connects TRBV27 to TRBJ2-7; the match to TRBD1 covers 9 bases. The germline CDR1 and CDR2 sequences are MNHEY and SMNVEV (reference sequence). There are 13 residues in the CDR3. The J segment lost 6 bases and the V segment lost 6 bases, leaving 6 bases of the junction unmatched. The CDR3 here is CASRGTGRIEQYF. In nucleotides, the CDR3 is TGTGCCAGCAGAGGGACAGGGAGGATCGAGCAGTACTTC.

The chain has TRBV7-2 and TRBJ2-7; tentative D call: TRBD2 (6 bases). V lost 6 bases and J 6 bases, leaving 24 bases between the germline ends. In germline, CDR1 is SGHTA, CDR2 FQGNSA. This CDR3 has 16 residues. CDR3 sequence: CASSALGTPSFVEQYF. In DNA form, the CDR3 reads TGTGCCAGCAGTGCTCTCGGGACTCCGTCCTTTGTCGAGCAGTACTTC.

The CDR3 DNA sequence: TGTGCCAGCAGCCCGTCCAAGGGACAAGAGACCCAGTACTTC. This encodes CASSPSKGQETQYF. This chain joins TRBV7-3 and TRBJ2-5; D call uncertain. The CDR3 is made up of 14 amino acids. Germline V CDR1 and CDR2: SGHTA, FQGTGA. V was cut by 5 bases and J by 2 bases, with 12 bases left in between.

The sample holds many counts of this clonotype. The chain combines TRBV11-3 with TRBJ2-2; D ambiguous. CDR3 size: 15 residues. V gave up 1 base and J gave up 0 bases, with 6 bases separating them. CDR1 and CDR2 (germline): SGHNT, YENEEA. DNA for the CDR3: TGTGCCAGCAGCTTAGGAATCACGAACACCGGGGAGCTGTTTTTT. Amino acid sequence: CASSLGITNTGELFF.

The genes are TRBV5-6 and TRBJ2-5; 7 positions agree with TRBD2. The CDR3 is made up of 14 amino acids. Unmatched junction bases numbered 8, after V lost 4 bases and J lost 5 bases. CDR1 and CDR2 from the germline V gene are SGHDT and YYEEEE. CDR3 protein: CASSTGLDGETQYF. The CDR3 DNA sequence: TGTGCCAGCAGCACCGGACTAGACGGGGAGACCCAGTACTTC.